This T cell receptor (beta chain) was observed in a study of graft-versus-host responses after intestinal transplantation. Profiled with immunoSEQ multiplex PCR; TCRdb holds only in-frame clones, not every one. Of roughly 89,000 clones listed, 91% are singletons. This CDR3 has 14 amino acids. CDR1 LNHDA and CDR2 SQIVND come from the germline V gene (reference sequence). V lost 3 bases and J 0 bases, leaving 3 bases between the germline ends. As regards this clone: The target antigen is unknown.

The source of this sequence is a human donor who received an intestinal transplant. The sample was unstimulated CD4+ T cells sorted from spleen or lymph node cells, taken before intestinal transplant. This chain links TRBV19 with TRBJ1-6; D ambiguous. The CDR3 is CASSISSYNSPLHF. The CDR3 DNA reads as TGTGCCAGTAGTATCAGCTCCTATAATTCACCCCTCCACTTT.